This TCR beta chain was obtained from a study of cytomegalovirus exposure and HLA in healthy donors. Overall study findings and caveats: In a later analysis, HLA-C alleles had the fewest associated TCRs, DRB1 alleles the most.

CDR1 and CDR2 (germline): GTSNPN, SVGIG (reference sequence). Losses at the gene ends were 0 bases for V and 3 bases for J; bases not matched to a gene: 2. CDR3 length: 15 residues. Points on this clone: Antigen unknown.

Use of 60 Vbeta and 13 Jbeta primers characterized the PCR. The repertoire was sequenced with immunoSEQ multiplex PCR; TCRdb's copy has only in-frame clones and lacks some. The sample yields 100,000 to 130,000 clones, over 75% seen once. Sequenced sample: PBMCs. The clonotype comes from a man younger than 45 in good health and CMV-seronegative. The chain is built from TRBV30 and TRBJ2-1; TRBD2 matches 10 bases. The CDR3 protein is CAWSVSGGGYNEQFF. DNA of the CDR3: TGTGCCTGGAGTGTAAGCGGGGGGGGCTACAATGAGCAGTTCTTC.